This T cell receptor (beta chain) was retrieved from a study of radiotherapy plus CTLA-4 blockade in lung cancer (dated by TCRdb to 2017 to 2018). Describing the broader study: Among the enrolled patients, approximately 18% had an objective response, and approximately 33% reached disease control. What the research found in general, with its limitations: After treatment with radiotherapy and ipilimumab, TCR clones that originated in tumors expanded in peripheral blood. Increased serum interferon-beta after radiation, together with early dynamic changes in blood T cell clones, were reported to be the strongest predictors of response.

Concerning this clone itself: No antigen is known for it. No much larger clone exists at a distance of one base, and base qualities are not known.

Libraries came from the immunoSEQ multiplex PCR assay. The immuneACCESS repertoire file appears here via TCRdb, limited to in-frame rearrangements. These files lack a portion of the clones; in checked studies, under half of the deficit traces to unresolved V genes, and the cause of the others is not known. The sample table shows 35,000 to 45,000 clones, and around 70% are seen once. Approximately 10% of the sample goes to the ten largest clones. In this study, focal radiation therapy paired with CTLA-4 blockade (ipilimumab) was tested in patients who had chemo-refractory metastatic non-small-cell lung cancer. From its cysteine to its phenylalanine, the CDR3 spans 14 amino acids. Only the CDR3 region is kept as DNA, spanning 42 bases read in frame from base 1. CDR1 is given as MNHEY and CDR2 as SMNVEV, both from the germline V gene (reference sequence). Trimming removed 6 bases from V and 4 bases from J; the gene matches leave 9 bases unexplained.

The rearrangement combines TRBV27 with TRBJ2-7; 7 central nucleotides agree with TRBD1. This clonotype originated in a human donor with non-small cell lung cancer who had stable disease on radiotherapy plus ipilimumab. The specimen comprised peripheral blood, sampled from a patient treated with radiotherapy plus ipilimumab. The CDR3 reads as follows: CASRPMTGQYEQYF. The DNA is TGTGCCAGCAGACCGATGACAGGGCAGTACGAGCAGTACTTC.